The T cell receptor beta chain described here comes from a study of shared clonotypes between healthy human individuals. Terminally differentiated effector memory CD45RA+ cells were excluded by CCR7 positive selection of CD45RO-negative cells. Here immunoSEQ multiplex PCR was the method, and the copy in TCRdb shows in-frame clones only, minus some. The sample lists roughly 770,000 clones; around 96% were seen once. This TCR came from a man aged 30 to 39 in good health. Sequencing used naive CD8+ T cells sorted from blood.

CDR3 region: CASSSSPPSGRTNYEQYF. In DNA, the CDR3 is TGCGCCAGCAGCTCCTCTCCCCCTAGCGGGAGGACGAACTACGAGCAGTACTTC. The chain links TRBV5-1 to TRBJ2-7; 11 bases match TRBD2. From germline, CDR1 is SGHRS and CDR2 YFSETQ. Trimming took 3 bases from V and 3 from J; bases not matched to a gene: 14. This CDR3 has 18 residues.